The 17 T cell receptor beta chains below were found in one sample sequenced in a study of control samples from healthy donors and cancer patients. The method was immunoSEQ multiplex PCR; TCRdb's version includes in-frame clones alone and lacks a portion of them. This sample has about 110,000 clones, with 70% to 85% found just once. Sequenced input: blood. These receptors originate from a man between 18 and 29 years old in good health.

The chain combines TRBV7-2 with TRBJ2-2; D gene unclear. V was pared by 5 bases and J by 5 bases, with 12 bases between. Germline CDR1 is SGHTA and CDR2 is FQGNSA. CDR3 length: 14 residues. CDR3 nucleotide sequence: TGTGCCAGCAGCCTACGACACTCTACCGGGGAGCTGTTTTTT. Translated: CASSLRHSTGELFF.

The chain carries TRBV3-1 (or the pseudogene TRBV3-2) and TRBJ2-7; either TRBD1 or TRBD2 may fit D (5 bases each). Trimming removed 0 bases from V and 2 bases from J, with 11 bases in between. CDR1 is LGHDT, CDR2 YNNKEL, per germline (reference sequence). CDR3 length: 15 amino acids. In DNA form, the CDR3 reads TGTGCCAGCAGCCAAGATGGGACGGCCACCTACGAGCAGTACTTC. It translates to CASSQDGTATYEQYF.

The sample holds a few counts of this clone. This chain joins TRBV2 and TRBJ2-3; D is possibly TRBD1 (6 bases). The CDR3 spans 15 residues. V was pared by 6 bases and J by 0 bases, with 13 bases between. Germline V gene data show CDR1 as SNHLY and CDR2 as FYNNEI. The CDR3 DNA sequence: TGTGCCAGCAGGGGGCAGGGGCTTAGCACAGATACGCAGTATTTT. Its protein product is CASRGQGLSTDTQYF.

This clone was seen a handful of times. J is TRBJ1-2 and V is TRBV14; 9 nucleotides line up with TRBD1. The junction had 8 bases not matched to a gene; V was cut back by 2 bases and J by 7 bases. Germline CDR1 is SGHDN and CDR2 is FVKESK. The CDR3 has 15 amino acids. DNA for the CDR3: TGTGCCAGCAGCCAACTTACAGGGGGCAAAGGTGGCTACACCTTC. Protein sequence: CASSQLTGGKGGYTF.

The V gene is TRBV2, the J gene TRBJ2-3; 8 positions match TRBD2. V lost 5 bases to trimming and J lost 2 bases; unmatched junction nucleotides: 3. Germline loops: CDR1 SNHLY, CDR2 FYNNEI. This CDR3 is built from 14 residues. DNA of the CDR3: TGTGCCAGCAGTCGGCGGGGGGCCACAGATACGCAGTATTTT. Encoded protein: CASSRRGATDTQYF.

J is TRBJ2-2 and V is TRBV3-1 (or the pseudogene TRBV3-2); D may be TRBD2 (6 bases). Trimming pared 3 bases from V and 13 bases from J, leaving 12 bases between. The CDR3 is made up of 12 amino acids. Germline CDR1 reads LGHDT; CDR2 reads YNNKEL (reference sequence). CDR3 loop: CASSHVREGLFF. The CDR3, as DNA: TGTGCCAGCAGCCACGTGCGGGAAGGGCTGTTTTTT.

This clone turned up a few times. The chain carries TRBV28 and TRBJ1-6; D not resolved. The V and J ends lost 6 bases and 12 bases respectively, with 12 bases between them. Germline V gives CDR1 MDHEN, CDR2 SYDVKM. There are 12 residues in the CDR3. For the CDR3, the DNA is TGTGCCAGCAGACGTGCCCGGGAACCCCTCCACTTT. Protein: CASRRAREPLHF.

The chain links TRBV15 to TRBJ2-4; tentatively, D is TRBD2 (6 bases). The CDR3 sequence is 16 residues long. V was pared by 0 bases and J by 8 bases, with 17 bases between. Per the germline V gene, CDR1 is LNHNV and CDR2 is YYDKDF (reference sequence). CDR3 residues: CATSREVGGTGDIQYF. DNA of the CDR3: TGTGCCACCAGCAGAGAAGTGGGCGGGACTGGGGACATTCAGTACTTC.

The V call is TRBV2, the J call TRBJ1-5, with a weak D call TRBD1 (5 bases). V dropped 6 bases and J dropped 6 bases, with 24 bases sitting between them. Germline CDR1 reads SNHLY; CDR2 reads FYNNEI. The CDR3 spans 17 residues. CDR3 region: CASRWGTSMGMGQPQHF. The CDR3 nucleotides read TGTGCCAGCAGGTGGGGGACTTCGATGGGGATGGGTCAGCCCCAGCATTTT. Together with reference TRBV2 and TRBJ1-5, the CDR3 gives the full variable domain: EPEVTQTPSHQVTQMGQEVILRCVPISNHLYFYWYRQILGQKVEFLVSFYNNEISEKSEIFDDQFSVERPDGSNFTLKIRSTKLEDSAMYFCASRWGTSMGMGQPQHFGDGTRLSIL.

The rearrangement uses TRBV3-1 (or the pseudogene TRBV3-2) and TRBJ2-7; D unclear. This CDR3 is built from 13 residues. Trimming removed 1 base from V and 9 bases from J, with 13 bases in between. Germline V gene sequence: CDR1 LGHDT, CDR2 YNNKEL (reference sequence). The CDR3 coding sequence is TGTGCCAGCAGCCAAGGGGCCTCCCCCGGGCAGTACTTC. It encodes CASSQGASPGQYF.

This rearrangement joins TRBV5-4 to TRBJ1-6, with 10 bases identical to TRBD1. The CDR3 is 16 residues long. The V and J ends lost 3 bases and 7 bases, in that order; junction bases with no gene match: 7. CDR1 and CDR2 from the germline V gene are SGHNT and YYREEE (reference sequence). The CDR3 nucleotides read TGTGCCAGCAGCTCATCTTCGGGACAGGGGAATTCACCCCTCCACTTT. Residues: CASSSSSGQGNSPLHF.

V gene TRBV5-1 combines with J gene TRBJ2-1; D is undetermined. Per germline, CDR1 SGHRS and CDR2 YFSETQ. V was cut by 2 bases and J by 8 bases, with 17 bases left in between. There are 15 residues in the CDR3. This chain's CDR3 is CASSFGARLTDEQFF. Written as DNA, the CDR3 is TGCGCCAGCAGCTTTGGTGCCAGGCTAACGGATGAGCAGTTCTTC. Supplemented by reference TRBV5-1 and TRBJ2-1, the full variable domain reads KAGVTQTPRYLIKTRGQQVTLSCSPISGHRSVSWYQQTPGQGLQFLFEYFSETQRNKGNFPGRFSGRQFSNSRSEMNVSTLELGDSALYLCASSFGARLTDEQFFGPGTRLTVL.

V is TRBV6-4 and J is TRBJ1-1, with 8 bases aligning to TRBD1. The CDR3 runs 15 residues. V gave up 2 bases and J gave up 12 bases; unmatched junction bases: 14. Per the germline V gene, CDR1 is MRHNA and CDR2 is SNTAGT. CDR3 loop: CASSDQQGQGRKTFF. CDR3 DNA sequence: TGTGCCAGCAGTGACCAACAAGGACAGGGTAGGAAAACTTTCTTT.

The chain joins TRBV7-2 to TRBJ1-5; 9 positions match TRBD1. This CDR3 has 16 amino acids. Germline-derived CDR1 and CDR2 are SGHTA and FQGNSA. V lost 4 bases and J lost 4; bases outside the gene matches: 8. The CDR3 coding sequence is TGTGCCAGCAGCTCTTACGGAGGGACAGGGAATCAGCCCCAGCATTTT. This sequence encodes CASSSYGGTGNQPQHF.

The CDR3 here is CASSLAPLPNQPQHF. The CDR3 bases are TGTGCCAGCAGCTTAGCCCCACTCCCCAATCAGCCCCAGCATTTT. V and J are TRBV7-2 and TRBJ1-5; D ambiguous. V was pared by 0 bases and J by 3 bases, with 9 bases between. CDR3 size: 15 residues. Germline V gene data show CDR1 as SGHTA and CDR2 as FQGNSA.

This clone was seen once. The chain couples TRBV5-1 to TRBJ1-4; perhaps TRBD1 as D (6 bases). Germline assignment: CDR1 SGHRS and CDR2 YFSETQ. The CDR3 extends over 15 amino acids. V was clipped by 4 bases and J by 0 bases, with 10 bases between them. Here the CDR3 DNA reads TGCGCCAGCAGCCCGGGGACAACAACTAATGAAAAACTGTTTTTT. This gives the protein CASSPGTTTNEKLFF.

CDR3 sequence reads: CASMARGNYEQYF. For the CDR3, the DNA is TGTGCCAGCATGGCAAGGGGTAACTACGAGCAGTACTTC. This rearrangement joins TRBV27 to TRBJ2-7; possibly TRBD1 for D (5 bases). In germline, CDR1 is MNHEY, CDR2 SMNVEV (reference sequence). The CDR3 loop spans 13 amino acids. Trimming left V 7 bases short and J 3 bases short, with 13 bases between.